The 15 T cell receptor beta chains below all came from one sample that was sequenced in a study of blood T cell repertoires in COVID-19. Using immunoSEQ multiplex PCR, the repertoire was profiled, and TCRdb retains in-frame clones only, with some absent. The repertoire consists of 100,000 to 150,000 clones, with around 89% occurring once and the leading ten covering about 9.4%. The sequenced sample was peripheral blood. The source of these receptors is a man aged 50 to 60 with acute or convalescent COVID-19.

The V call is TRBV3-1 (or the pseudogene TRBV3-2), the J call TRBJ2-4, with 7 bases matching TRBD1. V lost 1 base and J lost 7; bases outside the gene matches: 1. This CDR3 comprises 13 residues. In germline, CDR1 is LGHDT, CDR2 YNNKEL (reference sequence). CDR3 sequence: CASSQVGGNIQYF. The CDR3 DNA sequence: TGTGCCAGCAGCCAAGTAGGGGGCAACATTCAGTACTTC.

V and J are TRBV3-1 (or the pseudogene TRBV3-2) and TRBJ2-2; D may be TRBD2 (5 bases). This CDR3 is built from 14 residues. Trimming left V 4 bases short and J 5 bases short, with 11 bases between. The germline V gene encodes CDR1 LGHDT and CDR2 YNNKEL (reference sequence). The CDR3 region is CASSPPGNTGELFF. For the CDR3, the DNA is TGTGCCAGCAGCCCCCCGGGGAATACCGGGGAGCTGTTTTTT.

Turning to this clone: Other DNA sequences within the sample encode an identical CDR3. This chain uses TRBV6-5 with TRBJ2-7; 9 positions match TRBD1. V was clipped by 2 bases and J by 2 bases; unmatched bases: 1. CDR1 MNHEY and CDR2 SVGAGI come from the germline V gene. The CDR3 sequence is 14 residues long. CDR3 DNA sequence: TGTGCCAGCAGTTACGGACAGGGGACCTACGAGCAGTACTTC. Translated, it gives CASSYGQGTYEQYF.

The sample holds a few counts of this clone. This chain links TRBV28 with TRBJ1-5; D uncertain. V dropped 3 bases and J dropped 1 base, with 22 bases sitting between them. This CDR3 comprises 19 residues. Germline V lookup: CDR1 MDHEN, CDR2 SYDVKM. The CDR3 here is CASSFPPSDPGWSNQPQHF. The DNA of the CDR3 is TGTGCCAGCAGTTTTCCCCCTTCTGACCCGGGGTGGAGCAATCAGCCCCAGCATTTT.

The chain links TRBV18 to TRBJ2-2, with D perhaps matching TRBD1 (6 bases). V was pared by 1 base and J by 2 bases, with 11 bases between. Germline V gives CDR1 KGHSH, CDR2 LQKENI. The CDR3 consists of 16 residues. Here the CDR3 reads CASSPRWDINTGELFF. The DNA for the CDR3 is TGTGCCAGCTCACCACGGTGGGACATAAACACCGGGGAGCTGTTTTTT. Full variable domain (rest looked up from reference TRBV18 and TRBJ2-2): NAGVMQNPRHLVRRRGQEARLRCSPMKGHSHVYWYRQLPEEGLKFMVYLQKENIIDESGMPKERFSAEFPKEGPSILRIQQVVRGDSAAYFCASSPRWDINTGELFFGEGSRLTVL.

The chain combines TRBV2 with TRBJ1-4; D is perhaps TRBD1 (6 bases). The V and J ends lost 8 bases and 8 bases respectively, with 18 bases between them. Per the germline V gene, CDR1 is SNHLY and CDR2 is FYNNEI. The CDR3 length is 14 residues. In DNA form, the CDR3 reads TGTGCCAGCGGGGTTGGGACACCAGGGGAAAAACTGTTTTTT. Its protein product is CASGVGTPGEKLFF.

The rearrangement joins TRBV7-9 to TRBJ2-1, with 8 bases matching TRBD2. V was clipped by 7 bases and J by 7 bases; unmatched bases: 15. The CDR3 covers 16 residues. CDR1 and CDR2 (germline): SEHNR, FQNEAQ (reference sequence). The CDR3 DNA is TGTGCCAGCATCAGAAGTAAACGGGAGGGCTTGAATGAGCAGTTCTTC. Protein product: CASIRSKREGLNEQFF.

This chain joins TRBV11-2 and TRBJ1-2; D might be TRBD1 (6 bases). V dropped 2 bases and J dropped 8 bases, with 18 bases sitting between them. The germline V gene has CDR1 SGHAT and CDR2 FQNNGV. The CDR3 covers 15 residues. CDR3 in amino acids: CASSLYGTFPGGYTF. CDR3 DNA sequence: TGTGCCAGCAGCTTATATGGGACATTCCCGGGAGGCTACACCTTC.

The rearrangement uses TRBV15 and TRBJ1-2; 7 nucleotides line up with TRBD1. The CDR3 sequence is 15 residues long. The ends lost 9 bases at V and 4 bases at J; junction bases unmatched: 14. Germline assignment: CDR1 LNHNV and CDR2 YYDKDF (reference sequence). In DNA form, the CDR3 reads TGTGCCACGAAACCTGACAGGGAAGATCTCTATGGCTACACCTTC. Protein sequence: CATKPDREDLYGYTF.

This clone was observed once. The J gene is TRBJ1-1, the V gene TRBV18, with 8 bases identical to TRBD1. V shed 3 bases, J shed 4 bases, and the junction held 7 bases outside the gene matches. Germline assignment: CDR1 KGHSH and CDR2 LQKENI. The CDR3 sequence is 15 residues long. For the CDR3, the DNA is TGTGCCAGCTCACCCATGGGACAGGCGACCACTGAAGCTTTCTTT. Its protein product is CASSPMGQATTEAFF.

The rearrangement uses TRBV10-1 and TRBJ1-2, with 9 positions matching TRBD1. This CDR3 has 12 residues. In germline, CDR1 is WNHNN, CDR2 SYGVQD (reference sequence). V lost 4 bases to trimming and J lost 8 bases; unmatched junction nucleotides: 2. The CDR3 DNA is TGCGCCAGCAGTGGGGACAGGGTCGGCTACACCTTC. Translated, it gives CASSGDRVGYTF.

The genes are TRBV2 and TRBJ2-4; 11 positions agree with TRBD2. Germline V gene data show CDR1 as SNHLY and CDR2 as FYNNEI. Trimming took 5 bases from V and 2 from J; bases not matched to a gene: 5. The CDR3 loop spans 16 amino acids. CDR3 amino acids: CASSPRLAGSKNIQYF. The CDR3 DNA follows: TGTGCCAGCAGTCCAAGACTAGCGGGGTCCAAAAACATTCAGTACTTC.

This sequence joins TRBV5-1 and TRBJ2-1, with a weak D call TRBD1 (5 bases). Germline loops: CDR1 SGHRS, CDR2 YFSETQ. Trimming pared 0 bases from V and 14 bases from J, leaving 15 bases between. The CDR3 is 13 residues long. The CDR3 region has the DNA TGCGCCAGCAGCTTGGCCCTCGGCGAAGGGGAGTTCTTC. Its translation is CASSLALGEGEFF.

The V gene is TRBV28, the J gene TRBJ1-1; possible D gene TRBD1, 5 bases. CDR1 is MDHEN, CDR2 SYDVKM, per germline. The CDR3 covers 14 residues. V lost 3 bases and J 1 base, leaving 9 bases between the germline ends. This CDR3 reads CASSLTQGNTEAFF. The CDR3, as DNA: TGTGCCAGCAGTTTGACTCAGGGGAACACTGAAGCTTTCTTT.

This chain joins TRBV7-2 and TRBJ2-1; 9 positions agree with TRBD2. J gave up 4 bases and V 2 bases, and 6 bases lay outside the gene matches. CDR3 length: 16 residues. The germline gives CDR1 SGHTA, CDR2 FQGNSA. This CDR3 reads CASSLLRSGGYNEQFF. CDR3 sequence (DNA): TGTGCCAGCAGCTTACTGCGGAGCGGGGGGTACAATGAGCAGTTCTTC.